The clone carrying this T cell receptor beta chain has a count of ten or more. The target antigen is unknown. The library was built from 400 ng RNA with molecular barcoded adaptors for alpha/delta and beta/gamma chains. TCRdb processed the reads anew with MiXCR; each CDR3 protein has one entry. Of about 86,000 distinct CDR3 sequences in the sample, 10% to 15% are singletons; the top ten hold under 15%. These data belong to a study of read filtering for tumor transcriptome and immune sequencing. Findings and caveats of the study: RNA-seq captured clonotypes less deeply and reliably than IR-seq.

The sample was a population of CD138-negative cells sorted from bone marrow. This TCR was recovered from a donor aged 40 or older with multiple myeloma.

In nucleotides, the CDR3 is TGCAGTGCTAGTGGACCTTCCCACTCCTACAATGAGCAGTTCTTC. Translating it yields CSASGPSHSYNEQFF. This chain links TRBV20-1 with TRBJ2-1; D uncertain. The CDR3 contains 15 residues. V lost 3 bases, J lost 0 bases, and 12 bases lay in between. Germline CDR1 and CDR2: DFQATT and SNEGSKA (reference sequence).